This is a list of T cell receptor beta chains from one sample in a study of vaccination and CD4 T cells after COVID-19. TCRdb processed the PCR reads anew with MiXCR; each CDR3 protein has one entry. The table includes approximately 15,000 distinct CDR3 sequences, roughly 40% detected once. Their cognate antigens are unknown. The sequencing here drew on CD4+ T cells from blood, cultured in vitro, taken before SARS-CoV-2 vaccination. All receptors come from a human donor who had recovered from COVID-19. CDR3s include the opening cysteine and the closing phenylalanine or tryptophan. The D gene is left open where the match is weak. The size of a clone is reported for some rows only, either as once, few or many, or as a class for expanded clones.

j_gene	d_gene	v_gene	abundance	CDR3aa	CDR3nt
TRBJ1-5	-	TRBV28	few	CASSPGKGARNQPQHF	TGTGCCAGCAGTCCAGGGAAAGGGGCCAGGAATCAGCCCCAGCATTTT
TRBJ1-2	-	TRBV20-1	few	CSASGNNYGYTF	TGCAGTGCTAGTGGGAATAACTATGGCTACACCTTC
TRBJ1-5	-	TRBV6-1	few	CASSEIGGEQPQHF	TGTGCCAGCAGTGAAATAGGCGGGGAACAGCCCCAGCATTTT
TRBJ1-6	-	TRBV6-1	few	CASSSTANNSPLHF	TGTGCCAGCAGCTCGACAGCCAATAATTCACCCCTCCACTTT
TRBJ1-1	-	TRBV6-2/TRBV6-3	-	CATHRAMNTEAFF	TGTGCCACTCACAGGGCCATGAACACTGAAGCTTTCTTT
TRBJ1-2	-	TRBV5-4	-	CASSLPGTGSDGYTF	TGTGCCAGCAGCTTGCCAGGGACGGGTTCGGACGGCTACACCTTC
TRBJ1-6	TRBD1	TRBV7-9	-	CASSLATGTFNSPLHF	TGTGCCAGCAGCTTAGCGACAGGGACCTTTAATTCACCCCTCCACTTT
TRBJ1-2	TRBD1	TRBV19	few	CASSNRGANYGYTF	TGTGCCAGTTCTAACAGGGGCGCTAACTATGGCTACACCTTC
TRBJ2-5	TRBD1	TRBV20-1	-	CSALPGTGKETQYF	TGCAGTGCTCTACCCGGGACAGGGAAGGAGACCCAGTACTTC
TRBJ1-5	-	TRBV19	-	CASSIDQGHDQPQHF	TGTGCCAGTAGTATAGATCAGGGACACGATCAGCCCCAGCATTTT
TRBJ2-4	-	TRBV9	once	CAPRIGYIQYF	TGTGCCCCAAGGATAGGGTACATTCAGTACTTC
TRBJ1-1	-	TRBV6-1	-	CASSPGRTNTEAFF	TGTGCCAGCAGCCCCGGACGGACTAACACTGAAGCTTTCTTT
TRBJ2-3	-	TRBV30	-	CAWSGGDTQYF	TGTGCCTGGAGTGGAGGAGATACGCAGTATTTT
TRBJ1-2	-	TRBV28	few	CASSRLGTGNYGYTF	TGTGCCAGCAGTCGACTCGGGACGGGAAACTATGGCTACACCTTC
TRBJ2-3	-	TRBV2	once	CASNFGGADTQYF	TGTGCCAGCAACTTTGGGGGTGCAGATACGCAGTATTTT
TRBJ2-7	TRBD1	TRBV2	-	CASSGSYGTGGAYEQYF	TGTGCCAGCAGTGGCTCGTACGGGACAGGGGGAGCCTACGAGCAGTACTTC
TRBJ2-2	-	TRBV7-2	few	CASSSYTGELFF	TGTGCCAGCAGCTCTTACACCGGGGAGCTGTTTTTT
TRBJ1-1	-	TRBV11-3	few	CASSLEGATEAFF	TGTGCCAGCAGCTTAGAAGGAGCCACTGAAGCTTTCTTT
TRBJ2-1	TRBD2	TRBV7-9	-	CASRVGSGSFYEQFF	TGTGCCAGCAGGGTCGGTAGCGGGAGTTTTTATGAGCAGTTCTTC
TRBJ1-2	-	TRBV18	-	CASSPSTETNYGYTF	TGTGCCAGCTCACCAAGTACAGAAACTAACTATGGCTACACCTTC
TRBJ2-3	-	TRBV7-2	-	CASSWTDTQYF	TGTGCCAGCAGCTGGACAGATACGCAGTATTTT
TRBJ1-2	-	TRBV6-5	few	CASSYRGAGYTF	TGTGCCAGCAGTTACCGGGGGGCCGGCTACACCTTC
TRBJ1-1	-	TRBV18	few	CASSPPGEKAFF	TGTGCCAGCTCACCCCCAGGGGAGAAGGCTTTCTTT